The source of this T cell receptor (beta chain) is a study of shared clonotypes between healthy human individuals. Overall study results and limits: With few donors, the genetic and exposure-history diversity represented was limited.

Germline loops: CDR1 MRHNA, CDR2 SNTAGT. There are 13 residues in the CDR3. The ends were cut back, 5 bases at V and 3 bases at J, with 11 bases in the middle. A word on this clone: Its specificity is not known.

Original analysis: ImmunoSEQ output lacked quality scores and full-length reads, limiting matched filtering. Repertoires were generated with immunoSEQ multiplex PCR, while TCRdb's copy carries only in-frame clones and drops some. Clone size and the V and J calls come from that table; the DNA yielded D and trimming. The sample includes approximately 1.5 million clones, less than 99% of them seen just once. The TCR comes from a young man in good health. The chain combines TRBV6-4 with TRBJ2-7; D unclear. The sample consisted of naive CD4+ T cells sorted from blood. The sample's subset: CD45RA+ positively selected. The CDR3 loop reads CASSKGPYYEQYF. CDR3 bases: TGTGCCAGCAGTAAGGGTCCGTACTACGAGCAGTACTTC.